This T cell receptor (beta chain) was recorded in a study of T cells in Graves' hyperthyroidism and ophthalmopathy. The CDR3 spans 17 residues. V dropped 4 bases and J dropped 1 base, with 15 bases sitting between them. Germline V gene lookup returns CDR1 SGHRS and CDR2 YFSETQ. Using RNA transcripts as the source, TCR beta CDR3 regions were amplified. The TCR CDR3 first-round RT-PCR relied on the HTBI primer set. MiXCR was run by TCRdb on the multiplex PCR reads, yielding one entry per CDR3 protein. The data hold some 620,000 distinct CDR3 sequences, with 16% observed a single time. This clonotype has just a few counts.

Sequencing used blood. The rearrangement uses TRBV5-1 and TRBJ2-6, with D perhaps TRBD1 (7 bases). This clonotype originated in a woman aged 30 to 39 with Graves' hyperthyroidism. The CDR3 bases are TGCGCCAGCAGCGGGCGGCAGGGGGGATCTGGGGCCAACGTCCTGACTTTC. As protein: CASSGRQGGSGANVLTF. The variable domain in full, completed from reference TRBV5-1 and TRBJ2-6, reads KAGVTQTPRYLIKTRGQQVTLSCSPISGHRSVSWYQQTPGQGLQFLFEYFSETQRNKGNFPGRFSGRQFSNSRSEMNVSTLELGDSALYLCASSGRQGGSGANVLTFGAGSRLTVL.